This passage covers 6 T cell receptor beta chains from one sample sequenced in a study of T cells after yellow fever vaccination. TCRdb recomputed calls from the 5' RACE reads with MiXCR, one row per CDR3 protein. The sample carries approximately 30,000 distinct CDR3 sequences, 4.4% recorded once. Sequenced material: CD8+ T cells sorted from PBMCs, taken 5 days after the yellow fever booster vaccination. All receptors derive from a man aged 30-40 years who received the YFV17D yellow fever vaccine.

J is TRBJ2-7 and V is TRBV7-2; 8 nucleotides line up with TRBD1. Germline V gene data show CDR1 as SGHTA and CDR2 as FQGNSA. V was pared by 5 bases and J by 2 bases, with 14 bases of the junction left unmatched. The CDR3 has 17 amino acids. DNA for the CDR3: TGTGCCAGCAGCCTGTCACCGCCGGGACAGGTGACCTACGAGCAGTACTTC. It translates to CASSLSPPGQVTYEQYF.

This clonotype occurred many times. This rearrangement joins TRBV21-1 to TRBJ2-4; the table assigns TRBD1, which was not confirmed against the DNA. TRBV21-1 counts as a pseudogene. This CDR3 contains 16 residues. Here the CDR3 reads CASSVRTVLAKNIQYF. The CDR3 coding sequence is TGTGCCAGCAGCGTCCGGACAGTACTAGCCAAAAACATTCAGTACTTC.

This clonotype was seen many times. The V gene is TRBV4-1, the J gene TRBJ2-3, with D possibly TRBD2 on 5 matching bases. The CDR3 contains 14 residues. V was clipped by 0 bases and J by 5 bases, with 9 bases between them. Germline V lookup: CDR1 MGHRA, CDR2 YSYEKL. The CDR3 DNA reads TGCGCCAGCAGCCAAGAACGGGAAATAGATACGCAGTATTTT. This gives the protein CASSQEREIDTQYF.

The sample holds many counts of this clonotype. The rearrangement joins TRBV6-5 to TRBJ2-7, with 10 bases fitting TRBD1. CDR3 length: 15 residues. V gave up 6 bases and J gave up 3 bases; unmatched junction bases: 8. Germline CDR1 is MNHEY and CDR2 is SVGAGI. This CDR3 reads CASRLGGTGDYEQYF. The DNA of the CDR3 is TGTGCCAGCAGGCTTGGCGGGACAGGGGACTACGAGCAGTACTTC.

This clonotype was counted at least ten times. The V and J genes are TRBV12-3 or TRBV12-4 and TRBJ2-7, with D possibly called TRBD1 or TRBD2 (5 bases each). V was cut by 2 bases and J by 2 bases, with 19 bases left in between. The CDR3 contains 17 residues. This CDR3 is CASSLNNNRDGAYEQYF. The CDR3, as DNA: TGTGCCAGCAGTTTAAACAATAACCGGGACGGTGCCTACGAGCAGTACTTC.

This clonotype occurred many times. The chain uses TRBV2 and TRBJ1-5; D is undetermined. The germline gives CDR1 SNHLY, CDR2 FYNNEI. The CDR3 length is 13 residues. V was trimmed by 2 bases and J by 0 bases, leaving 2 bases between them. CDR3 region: CASSEHSNQPQHF. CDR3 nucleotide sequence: TGTGCCAGCAGTGAACATAGCAATCAGCCCCAGCATTTT. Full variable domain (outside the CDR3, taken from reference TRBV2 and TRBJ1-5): EPEVTQTPSHQVTQMGQEVILRCVPISNHLYFYWYRQILGQKVEFLVSFYNNEISEKSEIFDDQFSVERPDGSNFTLKIRSTKLEDSAMYFCASSEHSNQPQHFGDGTRLSIL.